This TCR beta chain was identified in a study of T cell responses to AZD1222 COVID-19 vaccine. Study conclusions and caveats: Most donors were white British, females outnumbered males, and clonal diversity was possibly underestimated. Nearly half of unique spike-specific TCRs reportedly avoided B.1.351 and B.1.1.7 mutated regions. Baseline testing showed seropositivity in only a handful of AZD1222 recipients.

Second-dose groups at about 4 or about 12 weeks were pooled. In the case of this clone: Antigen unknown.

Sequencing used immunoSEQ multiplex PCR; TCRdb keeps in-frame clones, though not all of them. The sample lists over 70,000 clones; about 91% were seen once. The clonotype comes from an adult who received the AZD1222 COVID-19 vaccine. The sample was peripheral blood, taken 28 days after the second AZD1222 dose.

The CDR3 DNA follows: TGTGCCAGCAGGGGAAACAGGGGGGGACAGCCCCAGCATTTT. Its translation is CASRGNRGGQPQHF. This chain joins TRBV2 and TRBJ1-5; 8 nucleotides match TRBD1. Germline V CDR1 and CDR2: SNHLY, FYNNEI. The length of the CDR3 is 14 residues. V was pared by 6 bases and J by 7 bases, with 8 bases of the junction left unmatched. Together with reference TRBV2 and TRBJ1-5, the CDR3 gives the full variable domain: EPEVTQTPSHQVTQMGQEVILRCVPISNHLYFYWYRQILGQKVEFLVSFYNNEISEKSEIFDDQFSVERPDGSNFTLKIRSTKLEDSAMYFCASRGNRGGQPQHFGDGTRLSIL.